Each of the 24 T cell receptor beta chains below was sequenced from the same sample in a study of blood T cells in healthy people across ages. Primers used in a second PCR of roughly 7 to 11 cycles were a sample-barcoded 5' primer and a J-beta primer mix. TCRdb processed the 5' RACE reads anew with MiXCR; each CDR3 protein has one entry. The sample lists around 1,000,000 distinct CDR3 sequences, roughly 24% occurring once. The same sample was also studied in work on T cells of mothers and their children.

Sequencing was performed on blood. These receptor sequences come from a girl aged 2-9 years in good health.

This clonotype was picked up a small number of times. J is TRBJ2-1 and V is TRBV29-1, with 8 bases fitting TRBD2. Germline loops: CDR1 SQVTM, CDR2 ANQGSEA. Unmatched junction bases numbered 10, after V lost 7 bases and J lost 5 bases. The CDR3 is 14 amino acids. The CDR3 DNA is TGCAGCGCCGCCGTAGCGGGGAAAAACAATGAGCAGTTCTTC. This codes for CSAAVAGKNNEQFF.

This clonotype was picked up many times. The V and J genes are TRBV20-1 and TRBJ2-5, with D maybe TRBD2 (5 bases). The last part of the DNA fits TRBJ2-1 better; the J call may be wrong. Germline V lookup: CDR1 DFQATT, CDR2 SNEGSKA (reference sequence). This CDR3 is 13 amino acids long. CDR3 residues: CSAGLAGGNEQFF. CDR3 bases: TGCAGTGCTGGTCTAGCTGGAGGCAATGAGCAGTTCTTC.

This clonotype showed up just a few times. The CDR3 DNA reads TGTGCCAGCAGCCACCGGTGGACTGAACCCTACGAGCAGTACTTC. It translates to CASSHRWTEPYEQYF. This chain uses TRBV27 with TRBJ2-7; TRBD2 might be the D (5 bases). The CDR3 sequence is 15 residues long. Trimming removed 6 bases at V and 2 bases at J, with 17 bases between. In germline, CDR1 is MNHEY, CDR2 SMNVEV (reference sequence).

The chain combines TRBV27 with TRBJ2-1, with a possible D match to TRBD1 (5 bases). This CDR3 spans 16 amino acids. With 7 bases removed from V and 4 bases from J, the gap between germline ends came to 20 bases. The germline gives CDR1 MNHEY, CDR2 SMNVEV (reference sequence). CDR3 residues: CASKELFRVGYNEQFF. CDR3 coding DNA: TGTGCCAGCAAGGAACTATTCAGGGTGGGTTACAATGAGCAGTTCTTC.

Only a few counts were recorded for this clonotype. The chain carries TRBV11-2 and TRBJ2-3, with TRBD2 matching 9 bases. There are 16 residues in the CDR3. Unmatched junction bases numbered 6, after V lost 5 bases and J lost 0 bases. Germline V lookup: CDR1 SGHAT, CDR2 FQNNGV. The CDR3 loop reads CASSRSSGGSTDTQYF. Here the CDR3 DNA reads TGTGCCAGCAGCCGCAGTAGCGGGGGAAGCACAGATACGCAGTATTTT.

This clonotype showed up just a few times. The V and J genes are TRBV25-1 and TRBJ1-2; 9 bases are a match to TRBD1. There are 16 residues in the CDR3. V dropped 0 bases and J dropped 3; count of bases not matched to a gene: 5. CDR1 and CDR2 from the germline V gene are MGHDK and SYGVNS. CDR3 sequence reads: CASSEYGTGSDYGYTF. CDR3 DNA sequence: TGTGCCAGCAGTGAATATGGGACAGGGTCCGACTATGGCTACACCTTC.

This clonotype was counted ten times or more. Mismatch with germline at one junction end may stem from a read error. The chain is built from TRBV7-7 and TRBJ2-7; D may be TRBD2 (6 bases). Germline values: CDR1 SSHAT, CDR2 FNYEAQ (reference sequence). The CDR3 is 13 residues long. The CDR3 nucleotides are TGTGCTAGCAGCCCGGGGTCGGGGGAAGAGCAGTACTTC. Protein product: CASSPGSGEEQYF.

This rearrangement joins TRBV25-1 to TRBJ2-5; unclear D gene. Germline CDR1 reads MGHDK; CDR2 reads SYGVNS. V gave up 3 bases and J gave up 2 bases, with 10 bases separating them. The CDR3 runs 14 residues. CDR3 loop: CASSDYEIQETQYF. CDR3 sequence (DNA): TGTGCCAGCAGTGATTATGAGATTCAAGAGACCCAGTACTTC.

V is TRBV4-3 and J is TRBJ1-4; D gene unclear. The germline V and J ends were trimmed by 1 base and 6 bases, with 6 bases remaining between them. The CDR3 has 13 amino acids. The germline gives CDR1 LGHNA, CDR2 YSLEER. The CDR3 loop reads CASSQVQYEKLFF. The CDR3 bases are TGCGCCAGCAGCCAAGTCCAGTATGAAAAACTGTTTTTT.

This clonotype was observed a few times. The CDR3 DNA sequence: TGTGCCAGCAGTACCTCAGACAGGGGAAACACCATATATTTT. Translating it yields CASSTSDRGNTIYF. The chain links TRBV6-6 to TRBJ1-3; D perhaps matches TRBD1 (6 bases). The germline V gene encodes CDR1 MNHNY and CDR2 SVGAGI (reference sequence). V shed 5 bases and J shed 4 bases, with 12 bases lying between them. There are 14 residues in the CDR3.

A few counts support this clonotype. CDR3 DNA sequence: TGTGCCAGCAGTTTATCTCCGGACCCCTTCTCTGGAAACACCATATATTTT. Translating it yields CASSLSPDPFSGNTIYF. The chain joins TRBV28 to TRBJ1-3; D is uncertain. Germline loops: CDR1 MDHEN, CDR2 SYDVKM. The CDR3 is made up of 17 amino acids. Trimming took off 1 base at V and 0 bases at J, with 13 bases between the two ends.

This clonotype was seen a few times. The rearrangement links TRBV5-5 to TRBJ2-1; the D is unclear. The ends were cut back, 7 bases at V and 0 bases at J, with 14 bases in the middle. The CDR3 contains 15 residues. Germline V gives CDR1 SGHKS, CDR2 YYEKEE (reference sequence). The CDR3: CASLRRLSSYNEQFF. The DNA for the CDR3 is TGTGCCAGCCTGAGGCGCCTAAGCTCCTACAATGAGCAGTTCTTC. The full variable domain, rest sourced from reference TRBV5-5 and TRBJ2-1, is DAGVTQSPTHLIKTRGQQVTLRCSPISGHKSVSWYQQVLGQGPQFIFQYYEKEERGRGNFPDRFSARQFPNYSSELNVNALLLGDSALYLCASLRRLSSYNEQFFGPGTRLTVL.

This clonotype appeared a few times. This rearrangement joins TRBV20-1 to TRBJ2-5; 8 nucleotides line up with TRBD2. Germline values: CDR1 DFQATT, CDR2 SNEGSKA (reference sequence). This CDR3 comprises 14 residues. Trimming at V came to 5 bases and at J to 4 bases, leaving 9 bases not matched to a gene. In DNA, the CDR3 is TGCAGTGCTGCGGGACTAGTCGACGTAGAGACCCAGTACTTC. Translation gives CSAAGLVDVETQYF.

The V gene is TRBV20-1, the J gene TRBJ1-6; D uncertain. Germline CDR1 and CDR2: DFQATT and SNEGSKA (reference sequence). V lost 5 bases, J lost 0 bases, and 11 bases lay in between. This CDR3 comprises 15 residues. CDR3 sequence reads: CSAFQGSSYNSPLHF. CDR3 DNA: TGCAGTGCTTTCCAAGGCAGCTCCTATAATTCACCCCTCCACTTT.

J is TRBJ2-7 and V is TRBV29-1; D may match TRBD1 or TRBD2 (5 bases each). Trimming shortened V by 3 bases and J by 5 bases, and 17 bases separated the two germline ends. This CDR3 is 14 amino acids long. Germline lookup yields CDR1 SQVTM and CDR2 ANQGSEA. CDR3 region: CSVEDSERDHEQYF. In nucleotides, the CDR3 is TGCAGCGTTGAGGATTCGGAGAGGGACCACGAGCAGTACTTC.

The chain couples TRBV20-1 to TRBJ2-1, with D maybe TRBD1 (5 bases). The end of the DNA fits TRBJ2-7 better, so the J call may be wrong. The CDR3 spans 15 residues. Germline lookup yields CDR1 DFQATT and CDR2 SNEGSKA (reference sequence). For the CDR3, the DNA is TGCAGTGCTAGAGATGGGGCAGACCTCACCTACGAGCAGTACTTC. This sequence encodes CSARDGADLTYEQYF.

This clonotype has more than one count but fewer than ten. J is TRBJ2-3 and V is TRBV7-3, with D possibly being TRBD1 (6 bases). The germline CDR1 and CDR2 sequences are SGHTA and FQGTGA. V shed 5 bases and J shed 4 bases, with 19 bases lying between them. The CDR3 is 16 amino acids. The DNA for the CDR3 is TGTGCCAGCAGCCCAGGGGACGGAGGTCGGTCAGATACGCAGTATTTT. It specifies CASSPGDGGRSDTQYF.

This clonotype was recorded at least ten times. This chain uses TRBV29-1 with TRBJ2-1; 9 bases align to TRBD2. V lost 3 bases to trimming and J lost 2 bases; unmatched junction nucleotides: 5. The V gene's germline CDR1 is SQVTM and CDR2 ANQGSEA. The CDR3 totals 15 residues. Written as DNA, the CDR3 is TGCAGCGTTGACGGCGGGAGGGATACCTACAATGAGCAGTTCTTC. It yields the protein CSVDGGRDTYNEQFF.

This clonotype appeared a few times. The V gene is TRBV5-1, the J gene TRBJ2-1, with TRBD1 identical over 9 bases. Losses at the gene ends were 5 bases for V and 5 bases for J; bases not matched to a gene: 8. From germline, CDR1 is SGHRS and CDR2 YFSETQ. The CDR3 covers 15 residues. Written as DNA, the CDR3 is TGCGCCAGCAGTAAACAGGGGGCTAAGGACAATGAGCAGTTCTTC. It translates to CASSKQGAKDNEQFF.

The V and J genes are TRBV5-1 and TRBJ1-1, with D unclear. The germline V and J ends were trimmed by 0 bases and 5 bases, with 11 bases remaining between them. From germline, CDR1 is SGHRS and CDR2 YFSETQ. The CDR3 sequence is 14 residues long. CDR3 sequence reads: CASSLEADVTEAFF. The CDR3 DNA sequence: TGCGCCAGCAGCTTGGAGGCAGATGTGACTGAAGCTTTCTTT.

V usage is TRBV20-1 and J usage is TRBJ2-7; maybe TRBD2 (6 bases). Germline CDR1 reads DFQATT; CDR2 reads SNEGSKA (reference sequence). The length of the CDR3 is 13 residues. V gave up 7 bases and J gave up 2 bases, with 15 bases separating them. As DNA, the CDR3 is TGCAGTGGGGAGGAGCTAGCAGCCTACGAGCAGTACTTC. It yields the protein CSGEELAAYEQYF.

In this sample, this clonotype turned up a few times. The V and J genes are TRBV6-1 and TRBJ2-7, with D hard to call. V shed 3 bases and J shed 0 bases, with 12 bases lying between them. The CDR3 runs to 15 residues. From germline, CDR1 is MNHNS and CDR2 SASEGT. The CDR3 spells CASSEGQLISYEQYF. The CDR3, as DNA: TGTGCCAGCAGTGAGGGCCAGTTGATCTCCTACGAGCAGTACTTC.

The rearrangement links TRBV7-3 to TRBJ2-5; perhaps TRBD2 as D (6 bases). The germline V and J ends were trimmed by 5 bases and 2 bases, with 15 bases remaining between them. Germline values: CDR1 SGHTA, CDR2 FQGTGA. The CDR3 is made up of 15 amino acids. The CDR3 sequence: CASSPGTSLQETQYF. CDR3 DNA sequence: TGTGCCAGCAGCCCCGGGACTTCCCTTCAAGAGACCCAGTACTTC.

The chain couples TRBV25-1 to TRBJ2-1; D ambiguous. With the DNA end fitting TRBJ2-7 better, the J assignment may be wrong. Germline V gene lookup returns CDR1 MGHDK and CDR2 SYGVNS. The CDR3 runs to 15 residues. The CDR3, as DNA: TGTGCCAGCAGTGGGAGTGGAGCCCTCTCCTACGAGCAGTACTTC. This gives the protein CASSGSGALSYEQYF.